Below, 20 T cell receptor beta chains from the same sample are listed, as sequenced in a study of immune cell composition in non-small cell lung cancer. Sequencing was performed with immunoSEQ multiplex PCR; in TCRdb, only in-frame clones are kept and a portion is missing. The profile covers about 8,300 clones, with less than 80% appearing a single time and 9.4% taken by the ten largest. Input material: lung tumor tissue. These receptors were obtained from a human donor with non-small cell lung cancer.

This clone was seen more than once but under ten times. This chain connects TRBV28 to TRBJ1-6; 7 bases are a match to TRBD1. Germline V CDR1 and CDR2: MDHEN, SYDVKM. This CDR3 contains 16 residues. After removal of 6 bases from V and 8 bases from J, the junction contained 13 bases not matched to a gene. DNA for the CDR3: TGTGCCAGCAGGACAGGGATCAGACATCCCCATTCACCCCTCCACTTT. This sequence encodes CASRTGIRHPHSPLHF.

This rearrangement joins TRBV5-1 to TRBJ1-1; D may be TRBD1 (6 bases). The V and J ends lost 3 bases and 0 bases respectively, with 15 bases between them. CDR3 length: 16 residues. Per germline, CDR1 SGHRS and CDR2 YFSETQ. The CDR3 coding sequence is TGCGCCAGCAGCTCGGGGGCAGATAGCATGAACACTGAAGCTTTCTTT. It encodes CASSSGADSMNTEAFF.

The V and J genes are TRBV4-2 and TRBJ2-7; weak D call: TRBD2 (5 bases). Trimming took 4 bases from V and 0 from J, leaving 16 bases between them. Per the germline V gene, CDR1 is LGHNA and CDR2 is YNFKEQ. The CDR3 totals 16 residues. CDR3 in amino acids: CASSPDALTTSYEQYF. The CDR3 nucleotides are TGTGCCAGCAGCCCAGACGCCCTGACTACCTCCTACGAGCAGTACTTC.

The chain couples TRBV28 to TRBJ1-5; D is unclear. V was trimmed by 10 bases and J by 0 bases, leaving 13 bases between them. The CDR3 extends over 14 amino acids. Per the germline V gene, CDR1 is MDHEN and CDR2 is SYDVKM. The CDR3 region has the DNA TGTGCCACCTCCGGGCCGTCTAGCAATCAGCCCCAGCATTTT. Translation gives CATSGPSSNQPQHF.

The rearrangement uses TRBV6-6 and TRBJ1-2; 10 bases align to TRBD1. The CDR3 runs 15 residues. V was clipped by 10 bases and J by 3 bases; unmatched bases: 11. Germline CDR1 is MNHNY and CDR2 is SVGAGI (reference sequence). CDR3 protein: CATSGADRGDYGYTF. CDR3 in DNA: TGTGCCACCTCCGGTGCGGACAGGGGGGACTATGGCTACACCTTC.

The V call is TRBV6-1, the J call TRBJ2-1; the D is unclear. The V and J ends lost 4 bases and 12 bases respectively, with 16 bases between them. From germline, CDR1 is MNHNS and CDR2 SASEGT. The CDR3 loop spans 13 amino acids. CDR3 in amino acids: CASSVDEAGRQFF. Written as DNA, the CDR3 is TGTGCCAGCAGTGTGGATGAGGCTGGCAGGCAGTTCTTC.

The chain has TRBV7-9 and TRBJ1-2, with D possibly being TRBD1 (5 bases). CDR1 and CDR2 from the germline V gene are SEHNR and FQNEAQ (reference sequence). The V and J ends lost 2 bases and 8 bases respectively, with 18 bases between them. The CDR3 length is 15 residues. The CDR3 DNA sequence: TGTGCCAGCAGCTTATTTCTGGCAGGGCAGCAGGGCTACACCTTC. This codes for CASSLFLAGQQGYTF.

This clone has a handful of counts. V and J are TRBV19 and TRBJ1-6; D gene unclear. The CDR3 covers 19 residues. With 3 bases removed from V and 0 bases from J, the gap between germline ends came to 18 bases. From germline, CDR1 is LNHDA and CDR2 SQIVND (reference sequence). This CDR3 is CASSITRSPVSSYNSPLHF. The CDR3 DNA reads as TGTGCCAGTAGTATTACCCGGTCGCCGGTTAGCTCCTATAATTCACCCCTCCACTTT.

This chain joins TRBV7-9 and TRBJ2-7, with 8 nucleotides matching TRBD2. Germline values: CDR1 SEHNR, CDR2 FQNEAQ (reference sequence). V lost 2 bases, J lost 2 bases, and 14 bases stayed unmatched. This CDR3 is built from 18 residues. The CDR3 DNA reads TGTGCCAGCAGCTTACAGGGTCCCAATAGCGGGATTCCCTACGAGCAGTACTTC. This sequence encodes CASSLQGPNSGIPYEQYF.

In this sample, this clone is medium-sized (0.01 to 0.1%). The chain joins TRBV30 to TRBJ2-1; TRBD2 agrees at 14 bases. J lost 9 bases, V lost 0 bases, and 7 bases had no gene match. This CDR3 has 16 residues. Per germline, CDR1 GTSNPN and CDR2 SVGIG (reference sequence). This CDR3 reads CAWSVPTSGRAVEQFF. The CDR3 DNA sequence: TGTGCCTGGAGTGTGCCGACTAGCGGGAGGGCCGTTGAGCAGTTCTTC.

This chain uses TRBV28 with TRBJ1-2; the D gene is possibly TRBD1 (6 bases). This CDR3 has 15 residues. V lost 2 bases, J lost 1 base, and 11 bases lay in between. The germline V gene has CDR1 MDHEN and CDR2 SYDVKM. CDR3 residues: CASSLTGGGNYGYTF. The CDR3 DNA is TGTGCCAGCAGTTTAACGGGAGGGGGTAACTATGGCTACACCTTC.

V gene TRBV21-1 combines with J gene TRBJ1-2; no DNA check was done on the table's D call, TRBD1. TRBV21-1 is tagged as a pseudogene. The CDR3 length is 16 residues. The CDR3 is CASRSALYRKTYGYTF. The DNA of the CDR3 is TGTGCCAGCAGATCGGCATTATACAGAAAGACCTATGGCTACACCTTC.

V and J are TRBV11-1 and TRBJ1-2; 7 nucleotides agree with TRBD1. The CDR3 consists of 16 residues. From germline, CDR1 is SGHAT and CDR2 FQDESV (reference sequence). The J segment lost 7 bases and the V segment lost 5 bases, leaving 16 bases of the junction unmatched. The CDR3 region has the DNA TGTGCCAGCAGCCGAGGGACAGCAGAAATACGTCCTGGCTACACCTTC. This translates into CASSRGTAEIRPGYTF.

V gene TRBV7-3 combines with J gene TRBJ2-5, with 8 bases identical to TRBD2. Germline lookup yields CDR1 SGHTA and CDR2 FQGTGA. The trim removed 1 base at V and 5 bases at J, leaving 6 bases unmatched. The CDR3 totals 15 residues. CDR3 sequence (DNA): TGTGCCAGCAGCTTAAGGTCGGGGGGGCCGGAGACCCAGTACTTC. Its translation: CASSLRSGGPETQYF.

The chain carries TRBV5-1 and TRBJ2-1; a possible D gene is TRBD2 (5 bases). Germline loops: CDR1 SGHRS, CDR2 YFSETQ. Trimming pared 4 bases from V and 6 bases from J, leaving 11 bases between. The CDR3 has 13 amino acids. The CDR3 spells CASSTDSRNEQFF. CDR3 DNA: TGCGCCAGCAGCACGGACTCGCGCAATGAGCAGTTCTTC. Drawing the rest from reference TRBV5-1 and TRBJ2-1, the complete variable domain is KAGVTQTPRYLIKTRGQQVTLSCSPISGHRSVSWYQQTPGQGLQFLFEYFSETQRNKGNFPGRFSGRQFSNSRSEMNVSTLELGDSALYLCASSTDSRNEQFFGPGTRLTVL.

By share, this clone ranks as medium-sized (0.01 to 0.1%). The chain couples TRBV2 to TRBJ1-1; D might be TRBD1 (6 bases). Germline CDR1 and CDR2: SNHLY and FYNNEI. V shed 10 bases and J shed 8 bases, with 17 bases lying between them. This CDR3 has 12 residues. The CDR3 region is CAIPTGRGEAFF. CDR3 DNA: TGTGCCATCCCGACAGGCCGAGGGGAAGCTTTCTTT.

The rearrangement joins TRBV11-1 to TRBJ2-2, with TRBD2 as a possible D gene (6 bases). The CDR3 length is 17 residues. Germline V gives CDR1 SGHAT, CDR2 FQDESV (reference sequence). Trimming cost V 6 bases and J 5 bases, with 22 bases left between them. This CDR3 is CASRKGLSLTETGELFF. CDR3 DNA sequence: TGTGCCAGCAGGAAGGGACTCTCCCTAACAGAGACCGGGGAGCTGTTTTTT.

This rearrangement joins TRBV19 to TRBJ2-1; 7 positions match TRBD2. CDR1 and CDR2 (germline): LNHDA, SQIVND (reference sequence). V was clipped by 7 bases and J by 4 bases; unmatched bases: 16. The CDR3 is 17 residues long. CDR3 in amino acids: CASTPFMGGRSYNEQFF. DNA for the CDR3: TGTGCCAGTACCCCCTTCATGGGGGGGAGATCGTACAATGAGCAGTTCTTC.

V gene TRBV20-1 combines with J gene TRBJ2-3; no firm D call. The CDR3 runs 11 residues. V lost 1 base, J lost 3 bases, and 2 bases lay in between. Germline V gene sequence: CDR1 DFQATT, CDR2 SNEGSKA (reference sequence). CDR3 region: CSARVTDTQYF. DNA of the CDR3: TGCAGTGCTAGAGTTACAGATACGCAGTATTTT.

This clone was seen a handful of times. V and J are TRBV19 and TRBJ1-1; D gene unclear. There are 15 residues in the CDR3. Germline CDR1 is LNHDA and CDR2 is SQIVND (reference sequence). Deletions cut 5 bases from V and 0 bases from J, with 13 bases between. DNA of the CDR3: TGTGCCAGTAGTCCTCAGAGAGGCCTGAACACTGAAGCTTTCTTT. It is translated as CASSPQRGLNTEAFF.